The T cell receptor beta chain described here comes from a study of blood T cell repertoires in COVID-19. CDR1 is SGHDT, CDR2 YYEEEE, per germline. The CDR3 runs 13 residues. V was cut by 8 bases and J by 3 bases, with 14 bases left in between. This clone appeared a single time. TCRdb's copy holds only in-frame clones and misses some; the assay was immunoSEQ multiplex PCR. The sample shows approximately 150,000 clones, approximately 81% of them seen only once. The genes are TRBV5-6 and TRBJ1-1, with TRBD1 as a possible D gene (6 bases). This TCR was recovered from a human donor with acute or convalescent COVID-19. The donor label of this sample is uncertain. The sample was peripheral blood. The CDR3 DNA is TGTGCCAGTCGACTCCAGGGGTACACTGAAGCTTTCTTT. Its protein is CASRLQGYTEAFF.